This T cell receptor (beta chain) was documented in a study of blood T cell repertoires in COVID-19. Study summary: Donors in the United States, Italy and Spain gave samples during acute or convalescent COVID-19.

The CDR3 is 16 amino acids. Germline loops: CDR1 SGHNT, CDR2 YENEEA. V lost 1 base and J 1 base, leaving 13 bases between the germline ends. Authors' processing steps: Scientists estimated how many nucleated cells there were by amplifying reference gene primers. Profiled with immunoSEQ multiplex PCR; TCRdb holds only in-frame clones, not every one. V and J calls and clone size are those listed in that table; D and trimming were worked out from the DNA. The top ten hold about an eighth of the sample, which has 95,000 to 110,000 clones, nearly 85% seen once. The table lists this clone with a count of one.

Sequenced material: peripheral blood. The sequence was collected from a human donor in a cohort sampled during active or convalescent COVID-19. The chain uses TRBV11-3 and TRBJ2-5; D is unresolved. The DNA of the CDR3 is TGTGCCAGCAGCTTAGGTCGGTACCGTGCCCAAGAGACCCAGTACTTC. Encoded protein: CASSLGRYRAQETQYF.